What follows are 27 T cell receptor beta chains derived from one specimen sequenced in a study of CD8+CD57+ T cells in acquired aplastic anemia. Flow cytometry had shown expanded CD8+CD57+ cells in the patients chosen for sequencing. According to the study, genomic DNA was the template for TCR beta VDJ and CDR3 profiling. TCRdb processed the reads anew with MiXCR; each CDR3 protein has one entry. Of fewer than 300,000 distinct CDR3 sequences detected, 82% appear once; the ten largest clones hold less than 50%. The specimen sequenced was sorted CD4+, CD8+, or CD8+CD57+ T cells (not recorded which) from PBMCs. These receptors came from a human donor with aplastic anemia.

V gene TRBV7-9 combines with J gene TRBJ1-5; D uncertain. The CDR3 sequence is 15 residues long. The V and J ends lost 5 bases and 16 bases respectively, with 27 bases between them. CDR1 is SEHNR, CDR2 FQNEAQ, per germline (reference sequence). The CDR3 sequence is CASSLGRVPTGPNHF. CDR3 DNA sequence: TGTGCCAGCAGCCTAGGGAGGGTCCCCACTGGGCCCAACCATTTT.

The V gene is TRBV7-2, the J gene TRBJ2-7, with a tentative D call TRBD2 (7 bases). The CDR3 runs to 17 residues. The V gene's germline CDR1 is SGHTA and CDR2 FQGNSA. V was cut by 2 bases and J by 5 bases, with 22 bases left in between. CDR3 nucleotides: TGTGCCAGCAGCTTAACTGGGGGGGCGTGGATGGCTGACGAGCAGTACTTC. Translated: CASSLTGGAWMADEQYF.

As concerns this clonotype: The junction departs from the called germline gene at one end, perhaps through a read error. CDR3 sequence (DNA): TGTGCCAGCAGCTTAGGGGGAGATCCCGAGACGTTT. As protein: CASSLGGDPETF. V is TRBV7-8 and J is TRBJ2-3, with D possibly matching TRBD2 (5 bases). Germline assignment: CDR1 SGHVS and CDR2 FQNEAQ. This CDR3 is 12 amino acids long.

Remarks on this clonotype: No conserved phenylalanine or tryptophan ends this CDR3, so it is likely a read error. The chain couples TRBV7-8 to TRBJ1-5; D remains ambiguous. The CDR3 spans 13 residues. Germline CDR1 and CDR2: SGHVS and FQNEAQ. CDR3 nucleotide sequence: TGCGCCAGCAGCCAAAATGGAACTCAGCACCAGCATTTG. Encoded protein: CASSQNGTQHQHL.

The J gene is TRBJ1-4, the V gene TRBV4-3, with 9 bases fitting TRBD1. Germline V gene data show CDR1 as LGHNA and CDR2 as YSLEER. CDR3 length: 15 amino acids. J gave up 8 bases and V 1 base, and 5 bases lay outside the gene matches. CDR3 loop: CASSQADRGGEKLFF. CDR3 nucleotide sequence: TGCGCCAGCAGCCAAGCGGACAGGGGTGGAGAAAAACTGTTTTTT.

Notes on this clonotype: A junction boundary mismatches the germline segment, possibly from a read error. The chain joins TRBV7-2 to TRBJ2-1; TRBD2 is a possible D gene (6 bases). The CDR3 runs to 14 residues. CDR1 is SGHTA and CDR2 is FQGNSA in the germline V gene. CDR3 bases: TGTGCCAGCAGCTTGGGAGCGGGCGACACAGATCCGCAGTTC. It specifies CASSLGAGDTDPQF.

J is TRBJ2-3 and V is TRBV7-3, with a possible D match to TRBD2 (5 bases). The germline CDR1 and CDR2 sequences are SGHTA and FQGTGA. V lost 2 bases and J 12 bases, leaving 18 bases between the germline ends. CDR3 size: 14 residues. In DNA, the CDR3 is TGTGCCAGCAGCTTAGACGGAGGCCCCTCTACCCAGTATTTT. Translation gives CASSLDGGPSTQYF.

In this sample, this clonotype turned up once. The chain carries TRBV7-2 and TRBJ1-1; the D gene is possibly TRBD1 (6 bases). Germline V gene lookup returns CDR1 SGHTA and CDR2 FQGNSA. This CDR3 spans 15 amino acids. Deletions cut 0 bases from V and 14 bases from J, with 22 bases between. This CDR3 is CASSLADSPRAEQFF. The CDR3 nucleotides are TGTGCCAGCAGCTTAGCGGACAGCCCAAGGGCTGAACAGTTCTTT.

Ten or more counts support this clonotype. Given a much more abundant clone one base away, this may be a read error. This chain joins TRBV12-3 or TRBV12-4 and TRBJ1-5; the match to TRBD1 covers 8 bases. J gave up 8 bases and V 8 bases, and 5 bases lay outside the gene matches. This CDR3 comprises 12 residues. CDR3 sequence (DNA): TGTGCCAGCGGACAGGGTAGTGAGCCCCAGCATTTT. This codes for CASGQGSEPQHF.

As regards this clonotype: Mismatch with germline at one junction end may stem from a read error. The rearrangement links TRBV7-8 to TRBJ2-1, with D possibly TRBD2 on 7 matching bases. From germline, CDR1 is SGHVS and CDR2 FQNEAQ. This CDR3 spans 13 amino acids. CDR3: CASSVGGGPETQF. CDR3 bases: TGTGCCAGCAGCGTAGGGGGGGGCCCCGAGACGCAGTTC.

As concerns this clonotype: A read error is likely, as this CDR3 ends without the conserved phenylalanine or tryptophan. No DNA is shown, since the ends of the CDR3 on it are uncertain; the CDR3 is the one TCRdb lists. The chain combines TRBV7-8 with TRBJ1-2; the DNA was not used to check the table's D call, TRBD1. The CDR3 region is 16 residues in length, termini included. Germline assignment: CDR1 SGHVS and CDR2 FQNEAQ. The CDR3 is CASSLARGADTQYFTP.

Here the CDR3 reads CASSLAKDTYNFRLHF. The CDR3 DNA reads as TGTGCCAGCAGCTTGGCTAAGGACACCTATAATTTCCGCCTCCACTTT. The rearrangement uses TRBV7-9 and TRBJ1-6, with a tentative D call TRBD1 (5 bases). Germline CDR1 is SEHNR and CDR2 is FQNEAQ (reference sequence). There are 16 residues in the CDR3. V was clipped by 3 bases and J by 15 bases, with 24 bases between them.

The gene calls are TRBV7-9 and TRBJ2-5, with 7 positions matching TRBD1. Trimming at V came to 1 base and at J to 2 bases, leaving 7 bases not matched to a gene. Looked up from germline, CDR1 is SEHNR and CDR2 is FQNEAQ (reference sequence). The CDR3 runs to 16 residues. The CDR3 bases are TGTGCCAGCAGCTTAGGAGGGGGCTTGGGGCAAGAGACCCAGTACTTC. Protein product: CASSLGGGLGQETQYF. Filled out from reference TRBV7-9 and TRBJ2-5, the complete variable domain reads DTGVSQNPRHKITKRGQNVTFRCDPISEHNRLYWYRQTLGQGPEFLTYFQNEAQLEKSRLLSDRFSAERPKGSFSTLEIQRTEQGDSAMYLCASSLGGGLGQETQYFGPGTRLLVL.

Remarks on this clonotype: Lacking the conserved final phenylalanine or tryptophan, this CDR3 likely reflects a read error. The DNA is left out, because the CDR3 cannot be placed on it with certainty; the CDR3 is given as TCRdb lists it. The V gene is TRBV7-9, the J gene TRBJ2-3; TRBD1, the table's D call, was not compared with the DNA. From its first to its last residue, the CDR3 has 13 amino acids. CDR1 and CDR2 from the germline V gene are SEHNR and FQNEAQ (reference sequence). The CDR3 spells CASSTTAGTQHYV.

A remark on this clonotype: A junction boundary mismatches the germline segment, possibly from a read error. This chain uses TRBV7-3 with TRBJ1-6; a possible D gene is TRBD1 (5 bases). From germline, CDR1 is SGHTA and CDR2 FQGTGA. The CDR3 runs 15 residues. CDR3 sequence: CASSAQAGSKLPLHF. The CDR3 DNA reads as TGTGCCAGCAGTGCACAGGCGGGCAGTAAGCTACCCCTTCACTTT.

CDR3 in amino acids: CASSFTGRRDTHYNEQFF. In DNA form, the CDR3 reads TGTGCCAGCAGCTTTACGGGCCGCCGGGACACGCACTATAATGAGCAGTTCTTC. The chain combines TRBV7-8 with TRBJ2-1; possible D gene TRBD1, 6 bases. This CDR3 has 18 residues. V lost 3 bases, J lost 7 bases, and 25 bases lay in between. Germline values: CDR1 SGHVS, CDR2 FQNEAQ.

The chain carries TRBV7-8 and TRBJ1-6; D gene unclear. V lost 0 bases, J lost 16 bases, and 22 bases lay in between. There are 16 residues in the CDR3. CDR1 is SGHVS and CDR2 is FQNEAQ in the germline V gene. The CDR3 nucleotides read TGTGCCAGCAGCTTAGCGGGAGGGCCCGATGCGCAGTATCTCCACTTT. This translates into CASSLAGGPDAQYLHF.

On this clonotype: The conserved closing phenylalanine or tryptophan is absent in this CDR3, likely reflecting a read error. This rearrangement joins TRBV7-2 to TRBJ2-7, with D perhaps matching TRBD2 (5 bases). Germline CDR1 SGHTA, CDR2 FQGNSA. V lost 11 bases to trimming and J lost 7 bases, with 15 bases between them. This CDR3 comprises 11 residues. The CDR3 here is CAGSGAGEQYS. The CDR3 nucleotides are TGTGCCGGAAGCGGAGCTGGGGAGCAGTACTCG.

The V call is TRBV20-1, the J call TRBJ2-3, with D perhaps TRBD2 (6 bases). The ends were cut back, 3 bases at V and 4 bases at J, with 11 bases in the middle. CDR3 size: 13 residues. The germline V gene encodes CDR1 DFQATT and CDR2 SNEGSKA (reference sequence). In DNA, the CDR3 is TGCAGTGCTAGCGGGGGTGGGGCAGATACGCAGTATTTT. Translated, it gives CSASGGGADTQYF.

V gene TRBV5-1 combines with J gene TRBJ2-3; D not certain. Germline V gene lookup returns CDR1 SGHRS and CDR2 YFSETQ. Trimming took 4 bases from V and 2 from J, leaving 8 bases between them. There are 13 residues in the CDR3. This chain's CDR3 is CASSEVATDTQYF. In DNA form, the CDR3 reads TGCGCCAGCAGCGAGGTAGCCACAGATACGCAGTATTTT.

Regarding this clonotype: One junction end disagrees with the germline gene, perhaps due to a read error. This chain joins TRBV2 and TRBJ1-6; D not resolved. Germline CDR1 reads SNHLY; CDR2 reads FYNNEI. The length of the CDR3 is 14 residues. CDR3 amino acids: CASSDANSNQPLHF. The CDR3 DNA is TGTGCCAGCAGTGACGCAAATAGCAATCAGCCCCTGCATTTT.

Concerning this clonotype itself: Because the CDR3's place on the DNA is in doubt, the DNA is left out and the CDR3 is given as listed by TCRdb. The V gene is TRBV9, the J gene TRBJ2-2. The germline V gene has CDR1 SGDLS and CDR2 YYNGEE. The CDR3 extends over 16 residues, inclusive of both ends. The CDR3 loop is CASSVWSDTQYFELFF.

A note on this clonotype: Here the CDR3 omits its conserved ending phenylalanine or tryptophan, so a read error is the likely source. No DNA is shown, since the ends of the CDR3 on it are uncertain; the CDR3 is the one TCRdb lists. This rearrangement joins TRBV9 to TRBJ2-3; the table's D call of TRBD2 was not tested on the DNA. The CDR3 comprises 13 residues, both ends counted. Germline CDR1 is SGDLS and CDR2 is YYNGEE. The CDR3 here is CASTQGLGRSRYV.

The V call is TRBV20-1, the J call TRBJ2-3; TRBD1 is a possible D gene (6 bases). Between the trimmed V and J ends, which lost 6 bases and 0 bases, there was a span of 19 bases. This CDR3 is 16 amino acids long. CDR1 and CDR2 (germline): DFQATT, SNEGSKA (reference sequence). The CDR3 nucleotides read TGCAGTGCCAGTCGGTGGGGGCAGGAGAGCACAGATACGCAGTATTTT. It yields the protein CSASRWGQESTDTQYF.

The CDR3 reads CASSVCSADKHQV. The CDR3 bases are TGTGCCAGCAGTGTCTGTAGCGCAGACAAGCACCAAGTC. This chain joins TRBV7-2 and TRBJ2-7, with a weak D call TRBD2 (5 bases). CDR3 size: 13 residues. Germline assignment: CDR1 SGHTA and CDR2 FQGNSA.

The genes are TRBV7-8 and TRBJ2-3, with D possibly being TRBD2 (6 bases). Germline V gene data show CDR1 as SGHVS and CDR2 as FQNEAQ. V was cut by 4 bases and J by 9 bases, with 20 bases left in between. CDR3 length: 15 amino acids. The CDR3 DNA reads TGTGCCAGCAGCTCCGTTGGCGGGATCGATGCGACGCAGTATTTT. This encodes CASSSVGGIDATQYF. The full variable domain, with the rest looked up from reference TRBV7-8 and TRBJ2-3, is GAGVSQSPRYKVAKRGQDVALRCDPISGHVSLFWYQQALGQGPEFLTYFQNEAQLDKSGLPSDRFFAERPEGSVSTLKIQRTQQEDSAVYLCASSSVGGIDATQYFGPGTRLTVL.

V is TRBV20-1 and J is TRBJ2-7, with 9 bases aligning to TRBD1. V gave up 6 bases and J gave up 5 bases; unmatched junction bases: 8. The CDR3 covers 13 residues. Per the germline V gene, CDR1 is DFQATT and CDR2 is SNEGSKA (reference sequence). Here the CDR3 DNA reads TGCAGTGCCGACGGACAGGGGAGTAACGAGCAGTACTTC. Encoded protein: CSADGQGSNEQYF.